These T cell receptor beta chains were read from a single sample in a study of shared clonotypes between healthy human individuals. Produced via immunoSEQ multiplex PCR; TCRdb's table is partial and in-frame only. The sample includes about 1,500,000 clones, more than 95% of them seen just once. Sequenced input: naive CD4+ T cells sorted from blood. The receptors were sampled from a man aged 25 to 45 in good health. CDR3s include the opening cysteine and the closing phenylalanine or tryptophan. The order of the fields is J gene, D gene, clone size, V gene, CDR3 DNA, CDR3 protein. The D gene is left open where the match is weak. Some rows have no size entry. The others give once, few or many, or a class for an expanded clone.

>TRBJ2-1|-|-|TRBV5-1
TGCGCCAGCAGCTTGTTTCGGGTGTCGGGCAATGAGCAGTTCTTC
CASSLFRVSGNEQFF
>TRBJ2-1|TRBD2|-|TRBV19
TGTGCCAGTAGTATAGGACTAGCGGGAGGATCCAATGAGCAGTTCTTC
CASSIGLAGGSNEQFF
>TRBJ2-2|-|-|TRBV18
TGTGCCAGCTCACCACTGGGTTACTACACCGGGGAGCTGTTTTTT
CASSPLGYYTGELFF
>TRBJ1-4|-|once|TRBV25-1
TGTGCCAGCAGTGAATGGGGACAAGCTGAAAAACTGTTTTTT
CASSEWGQAEKLFF
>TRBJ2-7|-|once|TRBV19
TGTGCCAGTAGTGAGGGCAGCAGCTACGAGCAGTACTTC
CASSEGSSYEQYF
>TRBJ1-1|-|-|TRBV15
TGTGCCACCAGCAGAGAAGGTAGTTGGGTCATGAACACTGAAGCTTTCTTT
CATSREGSWVMNTEAFF
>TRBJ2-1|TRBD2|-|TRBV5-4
TGTGCCAGCAGCCAAGGACTAGCGGGAGTTCGGTACAATGAGCAGTTCTTC
CASSQGLAGVRYNEQFF
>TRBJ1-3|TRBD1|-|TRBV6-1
TGTGCCAGCAGGGGGACAGGGATGGCTGGAAACACCATATATTTT
CASRGTGMAGNTIYF
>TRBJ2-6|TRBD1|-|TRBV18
TGTGCCAGCTCACCATTACGATGGACAGGGGGGACCTCTGGGGCCAACGTCCTGACTTTC
CASSPLRWTGGTSGANVLTF
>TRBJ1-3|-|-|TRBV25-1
TGTGCCAGCAGTGAATATTTGGGAGCCGGAAACACCATATATTTT
CASSEYLGAGNTIYF
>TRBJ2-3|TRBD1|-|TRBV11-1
TGTGCCAGCAGCTTGGGGACAGGGGGAACGGCAGATACGCAGTATTTT
CASSLGTGGTADTQYF
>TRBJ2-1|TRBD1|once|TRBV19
TGTGCCAGTAGTGGACACCACAGGGGGGAGCAGTTCTTC
CASSGHHRGEQFF
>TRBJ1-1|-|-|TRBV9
TGTGCCAGCAGCGCCCCTCCGGGGAGGGTGAACACTGAAGCTTTCTTT
CASSAPPGRVNTEAFF
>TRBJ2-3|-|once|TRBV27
TGTGCCAGCAGGGGATTAGCTTCCGATACGCAGTATTTT
CASRGLASDTQYF
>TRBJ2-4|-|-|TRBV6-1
TGTGCCAGCAGTTCGACTAGGTCTGGCAAAAACATTCAGTACTTC
CASSSTRSGKNIQYF
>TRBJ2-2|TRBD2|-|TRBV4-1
TGCGCCAGCAGCCAAACGGGACTAGCGACCGGGGAGCTGTTTTTT
CASSQTGLATGELFF
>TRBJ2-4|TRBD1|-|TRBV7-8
TGTGCCAGCAGCCGGGACAGGGCTGGCCCTTTAGCCAAAAACATTCAGTACTTC
CASSRDRAGPLAKNIQYF
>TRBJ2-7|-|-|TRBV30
TGTGCCTGGAAGGGGGCTAGCGGGCACTACGAGCAGTACTTC
CAWKGASGHYEQYF
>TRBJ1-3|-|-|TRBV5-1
TGCGCCAGCAGTAGCGCGAGCTCTGGAAACACCATATATTTT
CASSSASSGNTIYF
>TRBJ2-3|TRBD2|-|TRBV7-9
TGTGCCAGCAGGCAGCGGGGTTCCGATACGCAGTATTTT
CASRQRGSDTQYF
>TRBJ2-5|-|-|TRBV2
TGTGCCAGCAAAGCAGAAGAAGAGACCCAGTACTTC
CASKAEEETQYF
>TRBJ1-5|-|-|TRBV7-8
TGTGCCAGCAGCTTAGACAGGATTAACAATCAGCCCCAGCATTTT
CASSLDRINNQPQHF
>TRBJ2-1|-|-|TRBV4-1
TGCGCCAGCAGAGAGGTCGCCGGGACCAGGGTCTTGAATGAGCAGTTCTTC
CASREVAGTRVLNEQFF
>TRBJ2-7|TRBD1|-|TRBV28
TGTGCCAGCAGTCCCCCGGGACAGGGCTCCTACGAGCAGTACTTC
CASSPPGQGSYEQYF
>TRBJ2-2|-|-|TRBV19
TGTGCCAGTAGAACAGCTAAAATTACGGGCACCGGGGAGCTGTTTTTT
CASRTAKITGTGELFF
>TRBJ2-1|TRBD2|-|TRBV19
TGTGCCAGCAAATTAGCGGGAGGGCGCCTGATCTTC
CASKLAGGRLIF
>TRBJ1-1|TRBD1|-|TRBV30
TGTGCCTGGAGTGGGACAGGAAGGGGGGCTTTCTTT
CAWSGTGRGAFF
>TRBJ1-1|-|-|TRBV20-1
TGCAGTTTGGAGGAGGACTCTGAAGCTTTCTTT
CSLEEDSEAFF
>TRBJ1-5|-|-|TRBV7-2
TGTGCCAGCTCCCCCGCGTGGCCCAATCAGCCCCAGCATTTT
CASSPAWPNQPQHF
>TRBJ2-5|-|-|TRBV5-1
TGCGCCAGCAGCTTTAGTGGCGATTACGGGACCCAGTACTTC
CASSFSGDYGTQYF
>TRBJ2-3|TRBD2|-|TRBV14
TGTGCCAGCAGCCAACTAGCGGGAGCGGTAGATACGCAGTATTTT
CASSQLAGAVDTQYF
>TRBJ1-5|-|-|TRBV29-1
TGCAGCGTTGGGGGGGGGACCAATCAGCCCCAGCATTTT
CSVGGGTNQPQHF
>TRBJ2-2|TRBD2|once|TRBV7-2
TGTGCCAGCAGCTTAGTTGCTTTTGGACTAGCGAGCACCGGGGAGCTGTTTTTT
CASSLVAFGLASTGELFF
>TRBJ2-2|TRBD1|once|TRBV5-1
TGCGCCAGCCGACAGGGGCAAACCGGGGAGCTGTTTTTT
CASRQGQTGELFF
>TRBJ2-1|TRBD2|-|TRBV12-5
TGTGCTAGTGGTTTGGATCCAGCGGGAGATCATGAGCAGTTCTTC
CASGLDPAGDHEQFF
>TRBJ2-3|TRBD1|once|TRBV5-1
TGCGCCAGCAGCTTGTGGGGACAGGGCATCACAGATACGCAGTATTTT
CASSLWGQGITDTQYF
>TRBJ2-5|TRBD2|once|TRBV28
TGTGCCAGCAGTTTAGGGCTAGCGGGAGGGGAAGAGACCCAGTACTTC
CASSLGLAGGEETQYF
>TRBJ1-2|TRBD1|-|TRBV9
TGTGCCAGCAGCGAAAGGGGGACAGCCGGTTATGGCTACACCTTC
CASSERGTAGYGYTF
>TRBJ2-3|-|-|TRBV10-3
TGTGCCATCAGTGAGTCGTGGGGAGATACGCAGTATTTT
CAISESWGDTQYF
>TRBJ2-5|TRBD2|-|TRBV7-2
TGTGCCAGCAGCTCGGGACTAGCGGGAGGCGGAGAGACCCAGTACTTC
CASSSGLAGGGETQYF